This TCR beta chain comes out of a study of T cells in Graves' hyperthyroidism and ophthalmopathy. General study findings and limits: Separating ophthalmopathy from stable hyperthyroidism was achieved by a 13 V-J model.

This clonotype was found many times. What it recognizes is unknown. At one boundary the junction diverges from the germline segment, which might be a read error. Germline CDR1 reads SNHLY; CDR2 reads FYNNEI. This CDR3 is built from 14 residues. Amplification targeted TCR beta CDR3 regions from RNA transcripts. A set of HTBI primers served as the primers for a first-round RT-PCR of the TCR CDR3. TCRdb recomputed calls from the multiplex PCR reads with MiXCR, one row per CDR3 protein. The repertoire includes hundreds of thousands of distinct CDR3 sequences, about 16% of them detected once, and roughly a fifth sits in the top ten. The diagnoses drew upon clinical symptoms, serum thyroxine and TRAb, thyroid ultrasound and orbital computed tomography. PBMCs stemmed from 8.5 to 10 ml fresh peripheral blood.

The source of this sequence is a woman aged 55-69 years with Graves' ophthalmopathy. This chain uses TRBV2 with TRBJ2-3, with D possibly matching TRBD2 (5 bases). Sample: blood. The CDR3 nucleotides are TGTGCCAGCACTGAAGGACTCAGGACAGATACGCAGTATTTT. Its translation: CASTEGLRTDTQYF.